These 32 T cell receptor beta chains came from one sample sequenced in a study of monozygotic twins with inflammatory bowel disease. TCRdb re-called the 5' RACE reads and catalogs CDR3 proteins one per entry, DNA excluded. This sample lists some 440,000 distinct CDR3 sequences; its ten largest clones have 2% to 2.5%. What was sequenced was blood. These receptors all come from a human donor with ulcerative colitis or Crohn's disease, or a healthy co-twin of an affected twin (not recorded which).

CDR3 residues: CASTSGSWRNEQYF. The chain couples TRBV6-5 to TRBJ2-7; as DNA is missing, the TRBD2 call by TCRdb cannot be tested. The CDR3 sequence is 14 residues long. From germline, CDR1 is MNHEY and CDR2 SVGAGI.

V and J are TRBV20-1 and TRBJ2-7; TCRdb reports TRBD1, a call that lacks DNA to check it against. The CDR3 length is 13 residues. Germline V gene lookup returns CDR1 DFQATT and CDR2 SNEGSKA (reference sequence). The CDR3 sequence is CSAPMTGEYEQYF.

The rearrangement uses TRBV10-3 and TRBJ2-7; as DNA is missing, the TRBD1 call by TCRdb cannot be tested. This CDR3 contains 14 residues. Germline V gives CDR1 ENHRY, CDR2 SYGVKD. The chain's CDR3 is CAISESVDRNEQYF.

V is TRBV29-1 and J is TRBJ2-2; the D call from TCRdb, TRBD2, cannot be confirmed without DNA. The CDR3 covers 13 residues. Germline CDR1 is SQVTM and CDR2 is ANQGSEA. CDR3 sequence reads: CSVDEDFSGELFF.

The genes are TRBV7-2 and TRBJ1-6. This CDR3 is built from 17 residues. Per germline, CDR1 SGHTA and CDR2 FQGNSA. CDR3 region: CASSLAQQTHFPLPLHF. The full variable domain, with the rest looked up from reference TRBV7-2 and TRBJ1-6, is GAGVSQSPSNKVTEKGKDVELRCDPISGHTALYWYRQSLGQGLEFLIYFQGNSAPDKSGLPSDRFSAERTGGSVSTLTIQRTQQEDSAVYLCASSLAQQTHFPLPLHFGNGTRLTVT.

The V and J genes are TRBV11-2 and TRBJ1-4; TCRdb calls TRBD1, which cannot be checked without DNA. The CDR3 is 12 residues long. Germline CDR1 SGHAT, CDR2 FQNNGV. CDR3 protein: CASRRDRGELFF. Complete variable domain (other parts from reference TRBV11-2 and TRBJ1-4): EAGVAQSPRYKIIEKRQSVAFWCNPISGHATLYWYQQILGQGPKLLIQFQNNGVVDDSQLPKDRFSAERLKGVDSTLKIQPAKLEDSAVYLCASRRDRGELFFGSGTQLSVL.

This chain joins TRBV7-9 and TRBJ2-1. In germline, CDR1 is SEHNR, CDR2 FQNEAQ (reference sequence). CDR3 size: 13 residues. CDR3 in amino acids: CASSLWQINEQFF.

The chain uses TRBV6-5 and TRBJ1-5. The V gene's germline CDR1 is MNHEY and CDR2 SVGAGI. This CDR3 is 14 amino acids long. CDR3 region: CASSYAADYQPQHF.

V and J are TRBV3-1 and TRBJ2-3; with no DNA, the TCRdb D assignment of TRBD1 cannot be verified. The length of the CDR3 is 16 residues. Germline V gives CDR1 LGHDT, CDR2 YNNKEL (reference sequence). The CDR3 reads CASSPLTGSEPDTQYF.

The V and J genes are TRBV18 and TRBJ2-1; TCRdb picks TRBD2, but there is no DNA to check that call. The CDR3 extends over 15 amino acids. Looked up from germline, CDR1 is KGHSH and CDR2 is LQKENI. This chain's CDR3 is CASSPNLAGRYEQFF.

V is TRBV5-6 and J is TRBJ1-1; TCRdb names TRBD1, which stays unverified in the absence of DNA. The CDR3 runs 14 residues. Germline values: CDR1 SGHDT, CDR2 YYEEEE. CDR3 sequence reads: CASSLQGRDTEAFF.

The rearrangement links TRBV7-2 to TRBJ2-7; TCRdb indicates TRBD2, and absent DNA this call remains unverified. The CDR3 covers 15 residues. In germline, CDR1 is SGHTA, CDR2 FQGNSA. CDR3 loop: CASRRTSGPTYEQYF.

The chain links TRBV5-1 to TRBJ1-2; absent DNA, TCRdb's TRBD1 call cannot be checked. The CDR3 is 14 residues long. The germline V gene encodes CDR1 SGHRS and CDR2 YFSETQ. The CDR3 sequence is CASSLTGTDYGYTF. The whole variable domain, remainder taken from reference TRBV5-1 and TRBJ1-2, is KAGVTQTPRYLIKTRGQQVTLSCSPISGHRSVSWYQQTPGQGLQFLFEYFSETQRNKGNFPGRFSGRQFSNSRSEMNVSTLELGDSALYLCASSLTGTDYGYTFGSGTRLTVV.

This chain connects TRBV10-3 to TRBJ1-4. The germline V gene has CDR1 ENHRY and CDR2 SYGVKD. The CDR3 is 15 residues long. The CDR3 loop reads CAISEGGRVGEKLFF.

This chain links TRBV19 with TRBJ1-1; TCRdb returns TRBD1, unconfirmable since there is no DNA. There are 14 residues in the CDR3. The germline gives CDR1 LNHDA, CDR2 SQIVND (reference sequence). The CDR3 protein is CATTWGRGETEAFF.

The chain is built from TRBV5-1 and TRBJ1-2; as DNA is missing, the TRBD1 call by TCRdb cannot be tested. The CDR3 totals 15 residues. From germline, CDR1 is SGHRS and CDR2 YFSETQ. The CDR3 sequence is CASSLGTGTNYGYTF.

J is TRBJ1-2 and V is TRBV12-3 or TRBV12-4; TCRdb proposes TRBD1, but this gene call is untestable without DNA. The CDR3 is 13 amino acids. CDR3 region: CASSGTVLYGYTF.

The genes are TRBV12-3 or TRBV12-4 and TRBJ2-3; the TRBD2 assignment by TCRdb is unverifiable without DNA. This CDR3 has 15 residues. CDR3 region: CASSLVAAVSDTQYF.

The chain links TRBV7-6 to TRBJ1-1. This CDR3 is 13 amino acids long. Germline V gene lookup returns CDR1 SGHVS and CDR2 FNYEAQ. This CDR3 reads CASSLQMNTEAFF.

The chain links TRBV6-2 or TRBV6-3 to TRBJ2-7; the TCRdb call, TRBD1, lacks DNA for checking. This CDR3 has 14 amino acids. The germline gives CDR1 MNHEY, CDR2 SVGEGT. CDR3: CASSALFRGYEQYF.

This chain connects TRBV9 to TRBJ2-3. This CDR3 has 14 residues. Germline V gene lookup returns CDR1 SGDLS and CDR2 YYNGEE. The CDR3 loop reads CASSVSTGSDTQYF.

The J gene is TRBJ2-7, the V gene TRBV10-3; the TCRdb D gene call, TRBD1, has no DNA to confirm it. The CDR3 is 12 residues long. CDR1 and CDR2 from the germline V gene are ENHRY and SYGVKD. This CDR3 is CAGGGDHYEQYF.

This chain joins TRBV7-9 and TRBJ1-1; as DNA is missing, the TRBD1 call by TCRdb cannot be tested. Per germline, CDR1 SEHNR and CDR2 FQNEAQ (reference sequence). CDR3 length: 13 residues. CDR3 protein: CASSLTGEAEAFF.

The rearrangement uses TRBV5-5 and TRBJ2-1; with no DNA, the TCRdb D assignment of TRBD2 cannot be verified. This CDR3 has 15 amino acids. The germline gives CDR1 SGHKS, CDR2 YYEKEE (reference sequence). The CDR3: CASEGGRGSYNEQFF.

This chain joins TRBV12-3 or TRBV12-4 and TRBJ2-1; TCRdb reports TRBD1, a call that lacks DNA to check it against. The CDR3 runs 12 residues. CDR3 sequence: CASRGVNNEQFF.

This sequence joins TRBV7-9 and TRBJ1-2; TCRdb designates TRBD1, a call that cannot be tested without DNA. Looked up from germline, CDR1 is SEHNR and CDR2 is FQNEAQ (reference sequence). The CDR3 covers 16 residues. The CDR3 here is CASSITWGQGRYGYTF.

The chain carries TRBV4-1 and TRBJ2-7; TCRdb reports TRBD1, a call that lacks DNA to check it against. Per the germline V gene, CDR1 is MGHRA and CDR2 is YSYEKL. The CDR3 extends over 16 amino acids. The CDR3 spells CASSQGKDRRVYEQYF.

The CDR3 spells CASNQEGRVQETQYF. The chain links TRBV4-1 to TRBJ2-5. Per the germline V gene, CDR1 is MGHRA and CDR2 is YSYEKL. This CDR3 comprises 15 residues.

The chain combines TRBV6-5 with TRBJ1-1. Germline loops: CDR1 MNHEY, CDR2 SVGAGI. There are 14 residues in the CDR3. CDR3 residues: CASSYSRDGVEAFF.

The CDR3 here is CASSLIGADTQYF. The genes are TRBV12-3 or TRBV12-4 and TRBJ2-3. The CDR3 loop spans 13 amino acids.

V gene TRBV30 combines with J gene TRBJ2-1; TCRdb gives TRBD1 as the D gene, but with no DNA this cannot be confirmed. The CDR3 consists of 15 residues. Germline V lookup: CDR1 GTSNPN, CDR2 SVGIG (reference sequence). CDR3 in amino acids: CAGRGVAGSGNEQFF.

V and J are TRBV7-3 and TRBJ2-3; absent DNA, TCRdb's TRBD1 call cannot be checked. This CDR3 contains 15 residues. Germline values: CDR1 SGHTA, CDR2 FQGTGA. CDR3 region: CASSHGGARTDTQYF. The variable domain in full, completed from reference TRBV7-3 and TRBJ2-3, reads GAGVSQTPSNKVTEKGKYVELRCDPISGHTALYWYRQSLGQGPEFLIYFQGTGAADDSGLPNDRFFAVRPEGSVSTLKIQRTERGDSAVYLCASSHGGARTDTQYFGPGTRLTVL.